These 3 T cell receptor beta chains were sequenced from one sample in a study of cytomegalovirus exposure and HLA in healthy donors. PCR used 60 Vbeta primers and 13 Jbeta primers. Clones were sequenced by immunoSEQ multiplex PCR, and TCRdb holds only the in-frame ones, with some missing. Counted here are about 160,000 clones, 85% occurring once; the ten biggest clones make up 1%. Sample: PBMCs. These receptors originate from a boy aged 2 to 10 in good health and CMV-seronegative.

This clone has a single count. The V call is TRBV13, the J call TRBJ2-7; D may be TRBD2 (5 bases). Germline V gene sequence: CDR1 PRHDT, CDR2 FYEKMQ (reference sequence). This CDR3 is built from 13 residues. Trimming stripped 5 bases from V and 3 bases from J, with 11 bases between. The CDR3 is CASSHRTRYEQYF. The CDR3 DNA follows: TGTGCCAGCAGCCACCGGACTCGCTACGAGCAGTACTTC.

This chain uses TRBV28 with TRBJ2-5; TRBD2 aligns across 7 bases. The J call could be wrong; TRBJ2-7 is a better fit for the DNA end. The CDR3 spans 16 residues. Per the germline V gene, CDR1 is MDHEN and CDR2 is SYDVKM. CDR3 sequence: CASSSNYLGGTYEQYF. The CDR3 DNA follows: TGTGCCAGCAGTTCAAACTACCTCGGGGGGACCTACGAGCAGTACTTC.

This chain links TRBV28 with TRBJ2-5, with 14 nucleotides matching TRBD2. V lost 5 bases, J lost 7 bases, and 15 bases stayed unmatched. The CDR3 consists of 18 residues. Germline-derived CDR1 and CDR2 are MDHEN and SYDVKM. CDR3 sequence: CASSDSGLAGVKRGTQYF. For the CDR3, the DNA is TGTGCCAGCAGTGACTCGGGACTAGCGGGGGTTAAACGGGGGACCCAGTACTTC.